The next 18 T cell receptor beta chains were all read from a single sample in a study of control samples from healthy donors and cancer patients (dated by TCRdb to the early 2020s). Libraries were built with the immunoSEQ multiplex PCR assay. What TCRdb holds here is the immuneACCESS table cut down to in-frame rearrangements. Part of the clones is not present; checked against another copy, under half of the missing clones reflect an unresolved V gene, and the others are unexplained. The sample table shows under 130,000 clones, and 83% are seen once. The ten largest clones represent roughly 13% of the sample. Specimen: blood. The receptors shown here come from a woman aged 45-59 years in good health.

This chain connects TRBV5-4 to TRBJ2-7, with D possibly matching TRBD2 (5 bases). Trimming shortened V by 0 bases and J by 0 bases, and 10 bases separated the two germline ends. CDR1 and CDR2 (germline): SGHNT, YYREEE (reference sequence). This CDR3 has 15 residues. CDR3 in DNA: TGTGCCAGCAGCTTGGAAGGGAGCCTCTCCTACGAGCAGTACTTC. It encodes CASSLEGSLSYEQYF.

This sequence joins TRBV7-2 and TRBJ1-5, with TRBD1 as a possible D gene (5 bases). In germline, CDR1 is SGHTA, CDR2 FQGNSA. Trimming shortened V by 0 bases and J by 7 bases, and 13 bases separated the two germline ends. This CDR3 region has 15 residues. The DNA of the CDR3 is TGTGCCAGCAGCTTAGCGTTGTCCGGGACCCAGCCCCAGCATTTT. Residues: CASSLALSGTQPQHF.

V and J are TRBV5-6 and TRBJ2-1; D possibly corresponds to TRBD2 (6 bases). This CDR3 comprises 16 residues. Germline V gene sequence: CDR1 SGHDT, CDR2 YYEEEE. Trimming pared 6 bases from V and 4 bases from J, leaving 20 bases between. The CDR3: CASNTLADLGYNEQFF. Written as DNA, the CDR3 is TGTGCCAGCAACACATTAGCGGATCTCGGGTACAATGAGCAGTTCTTC.

The CDR3, as DNA: TGTGCCAGCAGCCCCCTTGGGGGAAGCGACGAGCAGTACTTC. It encodes CASSPLGGSDEQYF. The chain recombines TRBV28 with TRBJ2-7; TRBD1 or TRBD2 may be the D gene (5 bases each). The CDR3 consists of 14 residues. Trimming shortened V by 6 bases and J by 5 bases, and 17 bases separated the two germline ends. CDR1 and CDR2 from the germline V gene are MDHEN and SYDVKM.

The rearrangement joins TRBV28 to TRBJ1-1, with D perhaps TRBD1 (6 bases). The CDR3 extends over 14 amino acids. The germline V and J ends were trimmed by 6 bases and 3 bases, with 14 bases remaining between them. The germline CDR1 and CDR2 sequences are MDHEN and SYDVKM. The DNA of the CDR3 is TGTGCCAGCAGAAAAACAGGGACCTACACTGAAGCTTTCTTT. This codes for CASRKTGTYTEAFF.

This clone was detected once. CDR3 residues: CASSQTQGGTEAFF. The CDR3 nucleotides read TGTGCCAGCAGCCAAACGCAGGGGGGCACTGAAGCTTTCTTT. The V call is TRBV4-2, the J call TRBJ1-1, with 7 bases fitting TRBD1. The CDR3 runs to 14 residues. CDR1 is LGHNA and CDR2 is YNFKEQ in the germline V gene. V gave up 2 bases and J gave up 4 bases; unmatched junction bases: 4.

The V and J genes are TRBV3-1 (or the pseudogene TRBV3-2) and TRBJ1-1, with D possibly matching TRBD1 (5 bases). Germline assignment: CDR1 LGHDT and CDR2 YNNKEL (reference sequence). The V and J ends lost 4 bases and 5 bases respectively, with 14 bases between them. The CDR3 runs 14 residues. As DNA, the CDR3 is TGTGCCAGCAGCCCCTCGTCAGGGCGAACTGAAGCTTTCTTT. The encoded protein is CASSPSSGRTEAFF.

The CDR3 coding sequence is TGTGCCACCAGTGATTTTCGGACAGGGGCAGAGACCCAGTACTTC. It translates to CATSDFRTGAETQYF. The chain is built from TRBV24-1 and TRBJ2-5; 9 bases line up with TRBD1. V was pared by 1 base and J by 4 bases, with 3 bases of the junction left unmatched. This CDR3 is 15 amino acids long. Germline V gene data show CDR1 as KGHDR and CDR2 as SFDVKD.

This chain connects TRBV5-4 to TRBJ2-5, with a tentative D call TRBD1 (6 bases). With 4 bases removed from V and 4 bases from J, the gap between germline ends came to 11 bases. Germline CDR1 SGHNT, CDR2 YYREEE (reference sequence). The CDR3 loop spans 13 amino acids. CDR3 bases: TGTGCCAGCAGCACGGAGACAGGAGAGACCCAGTACTTC. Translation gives CASSTETGETQYF. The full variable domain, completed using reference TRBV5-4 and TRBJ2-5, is ETGVTQSPTHLIKTRGQQVTLRCSSQSGHNTVSWYQQALGQGPQFIFQYYREEENGRGNFPPRFSGLQFPNYSSELNVNALELDDSALYLCASSTETGETQYFGPGTRLLVL.

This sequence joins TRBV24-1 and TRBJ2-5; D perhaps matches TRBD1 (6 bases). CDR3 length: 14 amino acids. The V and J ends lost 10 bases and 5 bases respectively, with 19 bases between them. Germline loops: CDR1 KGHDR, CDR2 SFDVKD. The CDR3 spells CATQDPGAWETQYF. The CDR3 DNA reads TGTGCCACACAGGACCCAGGGGCCTGGGAGACCCAGTACTTC.

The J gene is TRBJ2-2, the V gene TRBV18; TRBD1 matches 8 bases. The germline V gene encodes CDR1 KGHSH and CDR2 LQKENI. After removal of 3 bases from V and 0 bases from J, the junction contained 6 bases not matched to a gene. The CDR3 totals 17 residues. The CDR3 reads CASSPRDRPANTGELFF. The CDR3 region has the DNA TGTGCCAGCTCACCCCGGGACAGGCCCGCGAACACCGGGGAGCTGTTTTTT. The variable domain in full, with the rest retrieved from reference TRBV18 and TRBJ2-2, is NAGVMQNPRHLVRRRGQEARLRCSPMKGHSHVYWYRQLPEEGLKFMVYLQKENIIDESGMPKERFSAEFPKEGPSILRIQQVVRGDSAAYFCASSPRDRPANTGELFFGEGSRLTVL.

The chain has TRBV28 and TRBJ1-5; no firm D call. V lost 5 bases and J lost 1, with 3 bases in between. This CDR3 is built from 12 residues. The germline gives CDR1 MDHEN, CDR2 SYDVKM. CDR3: CASSQSNQPQHF. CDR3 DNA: TGTGCCAGCAGTCAGAGCAATCAGCCCCAGCATTTT. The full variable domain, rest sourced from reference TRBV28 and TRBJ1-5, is DVKVTQSSRYLVKRTGEKVFLECVQDMDHENMFWYRQDPGLGLRLIYFSYDVKMKEKGDIPEGYSVSREKKERFSLILESASTNQTSMYLCASSQSNQPQHFGDGTRLSIL.

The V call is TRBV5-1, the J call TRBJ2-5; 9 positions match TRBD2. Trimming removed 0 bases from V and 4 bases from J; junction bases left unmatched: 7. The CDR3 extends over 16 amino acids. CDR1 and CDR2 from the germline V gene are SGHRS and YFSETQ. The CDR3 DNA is TGCGCCAGCAGCTTGGGATTGGGTAGCGGGGGAGAGACCCAGTACTTC. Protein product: CASSLGLGSGGETQYF.

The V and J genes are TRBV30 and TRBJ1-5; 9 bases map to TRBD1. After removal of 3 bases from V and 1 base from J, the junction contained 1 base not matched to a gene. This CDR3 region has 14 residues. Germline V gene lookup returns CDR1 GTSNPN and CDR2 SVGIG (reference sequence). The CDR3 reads CAWSGQGSNQPQHF. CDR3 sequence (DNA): TGTGCCTGGAGCGGACAGGGGAGCAATCAGCCCCAGCATTTT.

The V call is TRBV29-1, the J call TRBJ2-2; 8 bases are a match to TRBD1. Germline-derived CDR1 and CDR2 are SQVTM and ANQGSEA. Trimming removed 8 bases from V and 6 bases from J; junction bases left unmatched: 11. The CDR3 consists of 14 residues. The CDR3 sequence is CSFRTGSGAGELFF. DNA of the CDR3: TGCAGCTTCCGGACAGGGTCGGGGGCCGGGGAGCTGTTTTTT.

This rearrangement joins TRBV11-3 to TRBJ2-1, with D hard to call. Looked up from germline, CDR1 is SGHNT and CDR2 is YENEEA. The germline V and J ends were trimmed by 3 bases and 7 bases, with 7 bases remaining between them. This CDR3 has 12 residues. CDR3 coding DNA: TGTGCCAGCAGCTTTCGAAATAATGAGCAGTTCTTC. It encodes CASSFRNNEQFF. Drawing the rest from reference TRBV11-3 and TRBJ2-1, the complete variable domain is EAGVVQSPRYKIIEKKQPVAFWCNPISGHNTLYWYLQNLGQGPELLIRYENEEAVDDSQLPKDRFSAERLKGVDSTLKIQPAELGDSAVYLCASSFRNNEQFFGPGTRLTVL.

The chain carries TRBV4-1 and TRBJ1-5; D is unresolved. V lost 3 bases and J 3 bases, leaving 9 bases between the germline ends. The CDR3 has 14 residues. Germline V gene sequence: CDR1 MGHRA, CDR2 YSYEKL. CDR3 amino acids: CASSHPGINQPQHF. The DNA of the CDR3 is TGCGCCAGCAGCCACCCAGGAATCAATCAGCCCCAGCATTTT.

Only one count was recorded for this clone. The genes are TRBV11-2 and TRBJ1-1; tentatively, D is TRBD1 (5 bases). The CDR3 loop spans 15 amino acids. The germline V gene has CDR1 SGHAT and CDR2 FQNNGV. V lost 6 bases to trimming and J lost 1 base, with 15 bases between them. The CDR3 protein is CASRGVRGANTEAFF. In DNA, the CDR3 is TGTGCCAGCAGGGGGGTCCGCGGCGCGAACACTGAAGCTTTCTTT.